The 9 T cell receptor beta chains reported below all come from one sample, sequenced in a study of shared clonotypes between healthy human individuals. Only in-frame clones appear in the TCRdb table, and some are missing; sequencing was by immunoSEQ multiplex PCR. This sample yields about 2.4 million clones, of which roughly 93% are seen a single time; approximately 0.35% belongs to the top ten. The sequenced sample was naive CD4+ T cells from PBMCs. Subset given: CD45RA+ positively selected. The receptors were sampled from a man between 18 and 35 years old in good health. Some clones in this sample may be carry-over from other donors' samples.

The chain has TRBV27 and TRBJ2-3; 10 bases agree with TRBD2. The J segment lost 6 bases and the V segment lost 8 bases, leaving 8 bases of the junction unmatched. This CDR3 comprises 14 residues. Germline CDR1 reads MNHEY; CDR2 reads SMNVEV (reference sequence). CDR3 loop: CASRGLAAIDTQYF. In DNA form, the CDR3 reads TGTGCCAGCCGCGGACTAGCGGCAATCGATACGCAGTATTTT.

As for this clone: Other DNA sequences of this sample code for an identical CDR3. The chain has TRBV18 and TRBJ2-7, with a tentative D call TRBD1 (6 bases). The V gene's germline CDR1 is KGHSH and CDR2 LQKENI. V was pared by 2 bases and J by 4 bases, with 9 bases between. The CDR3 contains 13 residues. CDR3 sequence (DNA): TGTGCCAGCTCACCAGACAGGCATTACGAGCAGTACTTC. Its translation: CASSPDRHYEQYF.

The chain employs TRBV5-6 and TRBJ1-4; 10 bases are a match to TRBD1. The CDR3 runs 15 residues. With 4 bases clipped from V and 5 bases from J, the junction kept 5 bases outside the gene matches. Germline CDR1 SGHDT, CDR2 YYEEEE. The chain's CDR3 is CASSGGTGENEKLFF. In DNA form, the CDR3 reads TGTGCCAGCAGCGGCGGGACAGGGGAGAATGAAAAACTGTTTTTT.

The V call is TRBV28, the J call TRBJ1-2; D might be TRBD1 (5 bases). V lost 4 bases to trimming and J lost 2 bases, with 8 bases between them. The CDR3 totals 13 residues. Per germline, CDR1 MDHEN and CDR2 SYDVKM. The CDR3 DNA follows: TGTGCCAGCAGTTACAACAGGAACTATGGCTACACCTTC. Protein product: CASSYNRNYGYTF.

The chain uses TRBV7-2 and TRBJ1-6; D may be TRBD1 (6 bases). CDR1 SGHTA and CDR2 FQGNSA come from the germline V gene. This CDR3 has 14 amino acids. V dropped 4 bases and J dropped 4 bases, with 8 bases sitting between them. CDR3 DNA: TGTGCCAGCAGCTCGGGACATTATAATTCACCCCTCCACTTT. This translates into CASSSGHYNSPLHF.

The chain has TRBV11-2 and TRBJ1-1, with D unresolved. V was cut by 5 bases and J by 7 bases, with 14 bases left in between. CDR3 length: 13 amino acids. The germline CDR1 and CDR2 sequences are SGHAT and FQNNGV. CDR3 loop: CASSRWMADEAFF. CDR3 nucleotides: TGTGCCAGCAGCCGGTGGATGGCAGATGAAGCTTTCTTT.

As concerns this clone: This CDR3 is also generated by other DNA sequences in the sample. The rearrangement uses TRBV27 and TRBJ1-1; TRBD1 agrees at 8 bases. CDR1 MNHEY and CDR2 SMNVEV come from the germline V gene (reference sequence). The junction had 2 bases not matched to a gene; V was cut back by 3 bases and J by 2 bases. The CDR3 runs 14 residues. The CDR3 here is CASSFQGANTEAFF. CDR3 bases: TGTGCCAGCAGTTTCCAGGGGGCAAACACTGAAGCTTTCTTT.

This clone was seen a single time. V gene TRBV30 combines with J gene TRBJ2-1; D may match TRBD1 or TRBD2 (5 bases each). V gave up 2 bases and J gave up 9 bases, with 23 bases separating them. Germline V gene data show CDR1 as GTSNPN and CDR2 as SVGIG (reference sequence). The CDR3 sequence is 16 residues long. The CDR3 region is CAWSPIRGVVGLEQFF. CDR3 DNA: TGTGCCTGGAGTCCCATCCGAGGGGTGGTAGGTCTTGAGCAGTTCTTC.

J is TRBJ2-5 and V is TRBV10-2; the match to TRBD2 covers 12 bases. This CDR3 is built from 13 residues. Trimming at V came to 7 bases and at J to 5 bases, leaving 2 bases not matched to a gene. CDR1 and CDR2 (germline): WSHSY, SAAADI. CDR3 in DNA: TGCGCCAGCAAGACTAGCGGGAGCGAGACCCAGTACTTC. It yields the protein CASKTSGSETQYF.